This TCR beta chain was captured by sequencing in a study of T cells after yellow fever vaccination. Germline CDR1 MDHEN, CDR2 SYDVKM. CDR3 length: 14 amino acids. J gave up 4 bases and V 8 bases, and 8 bases lay outside the gene matches. Each CDR3 protein is one row after TCRdb ran MiXCR on the 5' RACE reads. The table lists some 550,000 distinct CDR3 sequences, 15% to 20% of them singletons, with 13% to 15% in the top ten. The genes are TRBV28 and TRBJ2-7; TRBD2 aligns across 10 bases. The material was PBMCs, obtained 15 days after the yellow fever booster vaccination. This TCR was recovered from a man younger than 45 who received the YFV17D yellow fever vaccine. As DNA, the CDR3 is TGTGCCAGCGTGTTAGCGGGGGGTAGTTACGAGCAGTACTTC. Translation gives CASVLAGGSYEQYF.